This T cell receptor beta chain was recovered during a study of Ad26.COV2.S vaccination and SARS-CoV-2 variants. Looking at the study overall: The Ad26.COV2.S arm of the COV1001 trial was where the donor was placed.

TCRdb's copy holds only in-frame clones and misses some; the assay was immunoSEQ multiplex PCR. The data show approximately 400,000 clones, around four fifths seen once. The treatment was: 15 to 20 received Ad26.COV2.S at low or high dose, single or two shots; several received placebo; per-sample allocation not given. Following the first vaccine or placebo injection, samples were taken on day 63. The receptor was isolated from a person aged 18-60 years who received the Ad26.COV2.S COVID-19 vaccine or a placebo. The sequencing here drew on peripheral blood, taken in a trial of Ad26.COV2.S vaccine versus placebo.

DNA for the CDR3: TGTGCCAGCAGCACAGGGGCCGCGGGTAACACCATATATTTT. Residues: CASSTGAAGNTIYF. This chain connects TRBV25-1 to TRBJ1-3; 7 positions agree with TRBD1. CDR3 size: 14 residues. After removal of 6 bases from V and 7 bases from J, the junction contained 9 bases not matched to a gene. CDR1 is MGHDK and CDR2 is SYGVNS in the germline V gene.